This T cell receptor (beta chain) was recorded in a study of T cell repertoires in cytomegalovirus infection. TCRdb reprocessed the reads with MiXCR, giving one entry per CDR3 protein. Among about 310,000 distinct CDR3 sequences listed, around 9.6% were seen once. This clonotype was seen ten or more times. The germline V gene has CDR1 SNHLY and CDR2 FYNNEI. Trimming removed 8 bases at V and 2 bases at J, with 7 bases between. The CDR3 sequence is 11 residues long. The sequence came from a human donor in good health (CMV status not recorded). Some clones in this sample may be carry-over from other donors' samples. This chain joins TRBV2 and TRBJ2-7, with D maybe TRBD2 (6 bases). Input material: PBMCs. The CDR3 coding sequence is TGTGCCAGCGGAGGGGCCTACGAGCAGTACGTC. Translated, it gives CASGGAYEQYV.